A single sample gave rise to the 21 T cell receptor beta chains below, sequenced in a study of blood T cell repertoires in COVID-19. Produced via immunoSEQ multiplex PCR; TCRdb's table is partial and in-frame only. The sample lists under 450,000 clones; roughly 90% were seen once. The specimen sequenced was PBMCs or T cells enriched from blood (not recorded which). The source is a woman in her thirties or forties who had been exposed to COVID-19.

This chain links TRBV4-3 with TRBJ2-7; 10 bases fit TRBD2. Germline loops: CDR1 LGHNA, CDR2 YSLEER. The CDR3 has 15 amino acids. V trimming: 0 bases; J trimming: 6 bases; junction bases outside the gene matches: 5. CDR3 amino acids: CASSQDTSGASEQYF. The CDR3 nucleotides read TGCGCCAGCAGCCAAGATACTAGCGGGGCCAGCGAGCAGTACTTC.

This chain uses TRBV9 with TRBJ2-1; tentative D call: TRBD1 (6 bases). Trimming stripped 4 bases from V and 4 bases from J, with 12 bases between. The length of the CDR3 is 14 residues. Germline V gives CDR1 SGDLS, CDR2 YYNGEE. The CDR3 protein is CASSSETGYNEQFF. The CDR3 DNA sequence: TGTGCCAGCAGCTCTGAGACAGGATACAATGAGCAGTTCTTC. The full variable domain, completed using reference TRBV9 and TRBJ2-1, is DSGVTQTPKHLITATGQRVTLRCSPRSGDLSVYWYQQSLDQGLQFLIQYYNGEERAKGNILERFSAQQFPDLHSELNLSSLELGDSALYFCASSSETGYNEQFFGPGTRLTVL.

J is TRBJ1-2 and V is TRBV5-6; the match to TRBD1 covers 7 bases. Trimming removed 6 bases from V and 4 bases from J; junction bases left unmatched: 9. CDR1 and CDR2 (germline): SGHDT, YYEEEE. The CDR3 is 14 residues long. As DNA, the CDR3 is TGTGCCAGCACCGTGACAGGGCGAATCTATGGCTACACCTTC. Amino acid sequence: CASTVTGRIYGYTF.

This sequence joins TRBV7-9 and TRBJ1-4; possible D gene TRBD1, 6 bases. The CDR3 is made up of 14 amino acids. Between the trimmed V and J ends, which lost 3 bases and 7 bases, there was a span of 12 bases. CDR1 and CDR2 from the germline V gene are SEHNR and FQNEAQ (reference sequence). The CDR3 spells CASSLGAGGEKLFF. The CDR3 region has the DNA TGTGCCAGCAGCTTGGGGGCTGGGGGTGAAAAACTGTTTTTT.

The chain couples TRBV4-1 to TRBJ2-1; D perhaps matches TRBD2 (6 bases). V shed 0 bases and J shed 1 base, with 10 bases lying between them. Germline V gives CDR1 MGHRA, CDR2 YSYEKL. The CDR3 spans 16 residues. The CDR3 DNA reads as TGCGCCAGCAGCCAAGAGGAGGGTGGGTCCTACAATGAGCAGTTCTTC. This gives the protein CASSQEEGGSYNEQFF.

This chain uses TRBV5-8 with TRBJ2-1; no firm D call. Deletions cut 4 bases from V and 7 bases from J, with 9 bases between. CDR3 length equals 12 residues. Germline values: CDR1 SGHTS, CDR2 YDEGEE. This CDR3 reads CASSPDWNEQFF. DNA for the CDR3: TGTGCCAGCAGCCCCGACTGGAATGAGCAGTTCTTC.

The chain links TRBV30 to TRBJ1-4, with 8 bases lining up with TRBD1. Per the germline V gene, CDR1 is GTSNPN and CDR2 is SVGIG (reference sequence). CDR3 length: 14 residues. Unmatched junction bases numbered 6, after V lost 3 bases and J lost 6 bases. Here the CDR3 DNA reads TGTGCCTGGAGCAGGACAGGGCAAGATGAAAAACTGTTTTTT. Translation gives CAWSRTGQDEKLFF.

This clone was picked up one time. The V and J genes are TRBV12-3 or TRBV12-4 and TRBJ2-2; D is unclear. Trimming took 2 bases from V and 8 from J, leaving 9 bases between them. The CDR3 sequence is 13 residues long. This chain's CDR3 is CASSLSVSGELFF. The CDR3 DNA sequence: TGTGCCAGCAGTTTATCTGTCTCGGGGGAGCTGTTTTTT.

The chain joins TRBV10-3 to TRBJ1-1; D remains ambiguous. V was cut by 1 base and J by 6 bases, with 9 bases left in between. This CDR3 spans 13 amino acids. From germline, CDR1 is ENHRY and CDR2 SYGVKD. The CDR3 DNA is TGTGCCATCAGTGAGTTTCTGGAGGCTGAAGCTTTCTTT. It encodes CAISEFLEAEAFF.

V usage is TRBV9 and J usage is TRBJ1-1, with 9 bases matching TRBD1. Looked up from germline, CDR1 is SGDLS and CDR2 is YYNGEE. The CDR3 sequence is 17 residues long. With 4 bases clipped from V and 8 bases from J, the junction kept 18 bases outside the gene matches. The CDR3 region is CASSPTDRGPLFSEAFF. CDR3 bases: TGTGCCAGCAGCCCCACGGACAGGGGTCCGCTTTTTAGCGAAGCTTTCTTT. Combining the CDR3 with reference TRBV9 and TRBJ1-1 gives the whole variable domain DSGVTQTPKHLITATGQRVTLRCSPRSGDLSVYWYQQSLDQGLQFLIQYYNGEERAKGNILERFSAQQFPDLHSELNLSSLELGDSALYFCASSPTDRGPLFSEAFFGQGTRLTVV.

This rearrangement joins TRBV2 to TRBJ1-3; D gene ambiguous. V lost 7 bases and J 0 bases, leaving 7 bases between the germline ends. Germline CDR1 SNHLY, CDR2 FYNNEI. The CDR3 has 13 residues. CDR3 in amino acids: CASIPYSGNTIYF. CDR3 DNA sequence: TGTGCCAGCATACCCTACTCTGGAAACACCATATATTTT.

This chain uses TRBV5-1 with TRBJ1-2, with a possible D match to TRBD1 (5 bases). CDR3 length: 16 amino acids. Trimming took 4 bases from V and 6 from J, leaving 22 bases between them. Germline CDR1 and CDR2: SGHRS and YFSETQ. CDR3 sequence reads: CASSIQPRGARDGYTF. The CDR3 DNA follows: TGCGCCAGCAGCATACAACCCCGCGGGGCGCGGGATGGCTACACCTTC.

In its sample, this clone was seen a few times. The chain recombines TRBV27 with TRBJ2-2; 7 bases are shared with TRBD1. The V segment lost 4 bases and the J segment 6 bases; nucleotides outside the gene matches: 11. This CDR3 is 16 amino acids long. Germline V gene data show CDR1 as MNHEY and CDR2 as SMNVEV (reference sequence). This CDR3 is CASSSLTGAGAGELFF. The CDR3 DNA is TGTGCCAGCAGTTCCTTAACAGGGGCAGGAGCCGGGGAGCTGTTTTTT.

This chain links TRBV7-3 with TRBJ1-1; a possible D gene is TRBD1 (5 bases). This CDR3 is 13 amino acids long. Trimming removed 2 bases from V and 6 bases from J, with 10 bases in between. Germline V CDR1 and CDR2: SGHTA, FQGTGA. CDR3 in DNA: TGTGCCAGCAGCTTATCCGGGGGATCTGAAGCTTTCTTT. Its translation: CASSLSGGSEAFF.

The chain is built from TRBV14 and TRBJ1-1; a weak D match, TRBD1 (5 bases). The CDR3 sequence is 14 residues long. Germline CDR1 reads SGHDN; CDR2 reads FVKESK. V was trimmed by 0 bases and J by 5 bases, leaving 10 bases between them. The CDR3 sequence: CASSQDQGVTEAFF. The CDR3 coding sequence is TGTGCCAGCAGCCAAGATCAAGGGGTAACTGAAGCTTTCTTT. The full variable domain, with the rest looked up from reference TRBV14 and TRBJ1-1, is EAGVTQFPSHSVIEKGQTVTLRCDPISGHDNLYWYRRVMGKEIKFLLHFVKESKQDESGMPNNRFLAERTGGTYSTLKVQPAELEDSGVYFCASSQDQGVTEAFFGQGTRLTVV.

This sequence joins TRBV2 and TRBJ1-4; D call uncertain. The germline V and J ends were trimmed by 7 bases and 7 bases, with 13 bases remaining between them. CDR3 length: 13 amino acids. Germline-derived CDR1 and CDR2 are SNHLY and FYNNEI. The CDR3 region is CASTPKRGEKLFF. CDR3 coding DNA: TGTGCCAGCACTCCTAAGCGAGGTGAAAAACTGTTTTTT.

The rearrangement links TRBV6-5 to TRBJ1-5, with 9 positions matching TRBD1. CDR1 and CDR2 from the germline V gene are MNHEY and SVGAGI. The J segment lost 6 bases and the V segment lost 5 bases, leaving 5 bases of the junction unmatched. The CDR3 contains 14 residues. CDR3 amino acids: CASSRGQGRQPQHF. The CDR3 nucleotides are TGTGCCAGCAGTCGGGGACAGGGACGTCAGCCCCAGCATTTT.

The V call is TRBV30, the J call TRBJ1-3; 7 bases agree with TRBD1. Germline-derived CDR1 and CDR2 are GTSNPN and SVGIG (reference sequence). The CDR3 consists of 15 residues. V was pared by 3 bases and J by 7 bases, with 12 bases of the junction left unmatched. CDR3 protein: CAWSVSGTARNTIYF. The CDR3 DNA sequence: TGTGCCTGGAGCGTCTCCGGGACAGCGCGGAACACCATATATTTT.

The chain is built from TRBV12-5 and TRBJ2-2, with D perhaps matching TRBD2 (6 bases). CDR3 length equals 15 residues. Trimming stripped 6 bases from V and 0 bases from J, with 11 bases between. The germline V gene has CDR1 LGHNT and CDR2 FRNRAP. DNA for the CDR3: TGTGCTAGTGGGCGGGAACCCGCGAACACCGGGGAGCTGTTTTTT. This sequence encodes CASGREPANTGELFF. The whole variable domain, filled in from reference TRBV12-5 and TRBJ2-2, reads DARVTQTPRHKVTEMGQEVTMRCQPILGHNTVFWYRQTMMQGLELLAYFRNRAPLDDSGMPKDRFSAEMPDATLATLKIQPSEPRDSAVYFCASGREPANTGELFFGEGSRLTVL.

The chain uses TRBV30 and TRBJ1-2, with 8 bases lining up with TRBD1. The V gene's germline CDR1 is GTSNPN and CDR2 SVGIG (reference sequence). The CDR3 is made up of 15 amino acids. V was pared by 3 bases and J by 3 bases, with 9 bases of the junction left unmatched. The CDR3 DNA is TGTGCCTGGAGGAGCGCAGGACAGGGCTACTATGGCTACACCTTC. Encoded protein: CAWRSAGQGYYGYTF. The full variable domain, completed using reference TRBV30 and TRBJ1-2, is SQTIHQWPATLVQPVGSPLSLECTVEGTSNPNLYWYRQAAGRGLQLLFYSVGIGQISSEVPQNLSASRPQDRQFILSSKKLLLSDSGFYLCAWRSAGQGYYGYTFGSGTRLTVV.

V gene TRBV7-9 combines with J gene TRBJ1-4; D may be TRBD1 (5 bases). V was trimmed by 6 bases and J by 6 bases, leaving 14 bases between them. CDR3 length equals 14 residues. Looked up from germline, CDR1 is SEHNR and CDR2 is FQNEAQ (reference sequence). DNA of the CDR3: TGTGCCAGCAGACCGGCAGGGACTGATGAAAAACTGTTTTTT. This gives the protein CASRPAGTDEKLFF.